Below, 2 T cell receptor beta chains from the same sample are listed, as sequenced in a study of cytomegalovirus exposure and HLA in healthy donors. This PCR relied on a set of 60 Vbeta primers and 13 Jbeta primers. TCRdb's copy holds only in-frame clones and misses some; the assay was immunoSEQ multiplex PCR. The sample shows under 150,000 clones, under 85% of them seen only once. Sequenced: PBMCs. All receptors derive from a boy aged 5 to 17 in good health and CMV-seronegative.

The chain uses TRBV10-2 and TRBJ2-1; a weak D match, TRBD1 (6 bases). Trimming removed 1 base from V and 3 bases from J, with 16 bases in between. This CDR3 region has 17 residues. Germline CDR1 and CDR2: WSHSY and SAAADI. The CDR3 DNA sequence: TGCGCCAGCAGTGAGTTGCCCTTCGGACAGAACTACAATGAGCAGTTCTTC. Protein product: CASSELPFGQNYNEQFF.

This clone was seen only a few times. The chain combines TRBV6-5 with TRBJ1-1; unclear D gene. CDR3 length: 14 amino acids. V was shortened by 2 bases and J by 5 bases, with 12 bases between the two germline ends. CDR1 is MNHEY, CDR2 SVGAGI, per germline. The CDR3 DNA reads TGTGCCAGCAGTTACGGGTTCGGGGTGACTGAAGCTTTCTTT. Translating gives CASSYGFGVTEAFF.